The rows below give T cell receptor beta chains drawn from one sample of a study of blood T cell repertoires in COVID-19. TCRdb's copy holds only in-frame clones and misses some; the assay was immunoSEQ multiplex PCR. The data contain approximately 470,000 clones, about 85% of them singletons. The sample was PBMCs or T cells enriched from blood (not recorded which). The receptors derive from a young woman who had recovered from COVID-19. Both conserved end residues are part of each CDR3. The D gene is left open where the match is weak. Clone size is stated in some rows and not others, as once, few, many or a class when expanded.

clone_size: NA
v_call: TRBV19
j_call: TRBJ2-3
d_call: NA
cdr3_nt: TGTGCCAGTCGGCTTGGACAGCTCACAGATACGCAGTATTTT
cdr3_aa: CASRLGQLTDTQYF

clone_size: NA
v_call: TRBV7-2
j_call: TRBJ1-2
d_call: NA
cdr3_nt: TGTGCCAGCAGCTTAGATAGGGGATATGGCTACACCTTC
cdr3_aa: CASSLDRGYGYTF

clone_size: NA
v_call: TRBV5-4
j_call: TRBJ2-4
d_call: NA
cdr3_nt: TGTGCCAGCAGCTTGGGGGGGGAGATAGGCAAAAACATTCAGTACTTC
cdr3_aa: CASSLGGEIGKNIQYF

clone_size: NA
v_call: TRBV30
j_call: TRBJ1-1
d_call: NA
cdr3_nt: TGTGCCTGGAACAGAGGGGGATGGAACACTGAAGCTTTCTTT
cdr3_aa: CAWNRGGWNTEAFF

clone_size: NA
v_call: TRBV4-2
j_call: TRBJ2-1
d_call: TRBD2
cdr3_nt: TGTGCCAGCAGCCAAGATCAGGATAGCGGGGGGGCGGGTGAGCAGTTCTTC
cdr3_aa: CASSQDQDSGGAGEQFF

clone_size: once
v_call: TRBV19
j_call: TRBJ2-7
d_call: NA
cdr3_nt: TGTGCCAGTAGTATAGTGGGCGACGGGGTCTCCTACGAGCAGTACTTC
cdr3_aa: CASSIVGDGVSYEQYF

clone_size: NA
v_call: TRBV7-3
j_call: TRBJ2-2
d_call: TRBD2
cdr3_nt: TGTGCCAGCAGCTCCCCTTTTAAGCGGGGAACAACCGGGGAGCTGTTTTTT
cdr3_aa: CASSSPFKRGTTGELFF

clone_size: few
v_call: TRBV7-9
j_call: TRBJ1-2
d_call: NA
cdr3_nt: TGTGCCAGCAGCCCCACCGCGTCTTCACGTAAGGGCTACACCTTC
cdr3_aa: CASSPTASSRKGYTF

clone_size: NA
v_call: TRBV30
j_call: TRBJ1-2
d_call: NA
cdr3_nt: TGTGCCTGGAGTGGAAGGACATCCTTTAACTATGGCTACACCTTC
cdr3_aa: CAWSGRTSFNYGYTF

clone_size: NA
v_call: TRBV7-2
j_call: TRBJ1-1
d_call: NA
cdr3_nt: TGTGCCAGCAGCGCACATGAGGTTACTGAAGCTTTCTTT
cdr3_aa: CASSAHEVTEAFF

clone_size: once
v_call: TRBV28
j_call: TRBJ2-7
d_call: NA
cdr3_nt: TGTGCCAGCAGCCGACTCAAGGAGGGCTCCTACGAGCAGTACTTC
cdr3_aa: CASSRLKEGSYEQYF

clone_size: NA
v_call: TRBV3-1/TRBV3-2
j_call: TRBJ2-7
d_call: NA
cdr3_nt: TGTGCCAGCAGCCGGCGGGCTCACTCCTACGAGCAGTACTTC
cdr3_aa: CASSRRAHSYEQYF

clone_size: few
v_call: TRBV2
j_call: TRBJ2-2
d_call: NA
cdr3_nt: TGTGCCAGCACGACGGGGAGAGACACCGGGGAGCTGTTTTTT
cdr3_aa: CASTTGRDTGELFF

clone_size: NA
v_call: TRBV28
j_call: TRBJ2-5
d_call: NA
cdr3_nt: TGTGCCAGCAGTAAAGGGGGATCGCAAGAGACCCAGTACTTC
cdr3_aa: CASSKGGSQETQYF

clone_size: NA
v_call: TRBV11-3
j_call: TRBJ2-3
d_call: TRBD1
cdr3_nt: TGTGCCAGCAGCTTGGGACAGGGGGGAGCAGATACGCAGTATTTT
cdr3_aa: CASSLGQGGADTQYF

clone_size: NA
v_call: TRBV12-5
j_call: TRBJ1-1
d_call: TRBD1
cdr3_nt: TGTGCTAGTGGTTTGGCCTTAGGACAGGGAGAAGCTTTCTTT
cdr3_aa: CASGLALGQGEAFF

clone_size: NA
v_call: TRBV11-2
j_call: TRBJ2-7
d_call: NA
cdr3_nt: TGTGCCAGCAGCTTAGGGCGGACAAGCCTCTACGAGCAGTACTTC
cdr3_aa: CASSLGRTSLYEQYF

clone_size: NA
v_call: TRBV19
j_call: TRBJ1-6
d_call: NA
cdr3_nt: TGTGCCAGTAGTAGCCCCGCAGGGGTAAATTCACCCCTCCACTTT
cdr3_aa: CASSSPAGVNSPLHF

clone_size: NA
v_call: TRBV2
j_call: TRBJ1-2
d_call: TRBD1
cdr3_nt: TGTGCCAGCAAGAAGGGCACAGGGGTTGGGTATGGCTACACCTTC
cdr3_aa: CASKKGTGVGYGYTF

clone_size: NA
v_call: TRBV5-1
j_call: TRBJ1-1
d_call: TRBD1
cdr3_nt: TGCGCCAGCAGCTCGACCGGGACAGGGACTGAAGCTTTCTTT
cdr3_aa: CASSSTGTGTEAFF

clone_size: NA
v_call: TRBV6-4
j_call: TRBJ2-3
d_call: TRBD2
cdr3_nt: TGTGCCAGCAGTGACTCCGTCGGGACTAGCGGGAGAGATACGCAGTATTTT
cdr3_aa: CASSDSVGTSGRDTQYF

clone_size: NA
v_call: TRBV30
j_call: TRBJ1-5
d_call: NA
cdr3_nt: TGTGCCTGGAGTGTCGACAGGATTGGTGGGGGCAATCAGCCCCAGCATTTT
cdr3_aa: CAWSVDRIGGGNQPQHF

clone_size: NA
v_call: TRBV3-1/TRBV3-2
j_call: TRBJ1-6
d_call: NA
cdr3_nt: TGTGCCAGCAGTCAAGGGAGGGACTCACCCCTCCACTTT
cdr3_aa: CASSQGRDSPLHF

clone_size: NA
v_call: TRBV28
j_call: TRBJ2-3
d_call: NA
cdr3_nt: TGTGCCAGCAGGAGCCCAGATACGCAGTATTTT
cdr3_aa: CASRSPDTQYF

clone_size: NA
v_call: TRBV6-1
j_call: TRBJ1-5
d_call: NA
cdr3_nt: TGTGCCAGCAGTGAAAGGGGCAGGGTCGAGCAGCCCCAGCATTTT
cdr3_aa: CASSERGRVEQPQHF

clone_size: NA
v_call: TRBV4-1
j_call: TRBJ1-2
d_call: NA
cdr3_nt: TGCGCCAGCAGCCAAGCTTACTCAACGAACTATGGCTACACCTTC
cdr3_aa: CASSQAYSTNYGYTF

clone_size: NA
v_call: TRBV7-2
j_call: TRBJ2-5
d_call: TRBD1
cdr3_nt: TGTGCCAGCAGCCCGGGATGGACAGGGAGGGAGACCCAGTACTTC
cdr3_aa: CASSPGWTGRETQYF

clone_size: NA
v_call: TRBV18
j_call: TRBJ1-2
d_call: NA
cdr3_nt: TGTGCCAGCTCACCACGGAGGATGGAGGGCTACACCTTC
cdr3_aa: CASSPRRMEGYTF

clone_size: few
v_call: TRBV7-9
j_call: TRBJ2-4
d_call: TRBD1
cdr3_nt: TGTGCCAGCACCTCTCAACAGACAGGGGGAATTCAGTACTTC
cdr3_aa: CASTSQQTGGIQYF

clone_size: NA
v_call: TRBV6-5
j_call: TRBJ1-6
d_call: NA
cdr3_nt: TGTGCCAGCAGCCAGACAGCTTATAATTCACCCCTCCACTTT
cdr3_aa: CASSQTAYNSPLHF

clone_size: NA
v_call: TRBV7-9
j_call: TRBJ1-6
d_call: NA
cdr3_nt: TGTGCCAGCAGCTTAGTCCGGGGGTCCTATAATTCACCCCTCCACTTT
cdr3_aa: CASSLVRGSYNSPLHF

clone_size: NA
v_call: TRBV24-1
j_call: TRBJ2-7
d_call: NA
cdr3_nt: TGTGCCACCAGTGCTGGGGGCAGAGCCTACGAGCAGTACTTC
cdr3_aa: CATSAGGRAYEQYF

clone_size: many
v_call: TRBV30
j_call: TRBJ1-2
d_call: NA
cdr3_nt: TGTGCCTGGAGTGAGGGGTCTAACTATGGCTACACCTTC
cdr3_aa: CAWSEGSNYGYTF

clone_size: NA
v_call: TRBV11-2
j_call: TRBJ2-7
d_call: NA
cdr3_nt: TGTGCCAGCAGCTCGGGACTGGGGGAGCAGTACTTC
cdr3_aa: CASSSGLGEQYF

clone_size: NA
v_call: TRBV7-9
j_call: TRBJ1-1
d_call: TRBD1
cdr3_nt: TGTGCCAGCAGCTTAGCCCAGGGGGAAAACACTGAAGCTTTCTTT
cdr3_aa: CASSLAQGENTEAFF

clone_size: once
v_call: TRBV28
j_call: TRBJ2-1
d_call: TRBD2
cdr3_nt: TGTGCCAGCAGTTTACGCCCCTTTGGGACTAGCGGGGGGGACAATGAGCAGTTCTTC
cdr3_aa: CASSLRPFGTSGGDNEQFF

clone_size: NA
v_call: TRBV3-1/TRBV3-2
j_call: TRBJ2-5
d_call: NA
cdr3_nt: TGTGCCAGCAGCCAAGATTATTCACAATTAGAGACCCAGTACTTC
cdr3_aa: CASSQDYSQLETQYF

clone_size: NA
v_call: TRBV20-1
j_call: TRBJ2-7
d_call: NA
cdr3_nt: TGCAGTGCTAGGTTCGACGAGCAGTACTTC
cdr3_aa: CSARFDEQYF

clone_size: once
v_call: TRBV10-3
j_call: TRBJ2-5
d_call: NA
cdr3_nt: TGTGCCATCAGGGACTCCGACGTGGGGACCCAGTACTTC
cdr3_aa: CAIRDSDVGTQYF

clone_size: once
v_call: TRBV18
j_call: TRBJ2-1
d_call: NA
cdr3_nt: TGTGCCAGCTCACCCGCCGGAGGGGGCGAAGGAAATGAGCAGTTCTTC
cdr3_aa: CASSPAGGGEGNEQFF

clone_size: NA
v_call: TRBV12-1
j_call: TRBJ1-6
d_call: NA
cdr3_nt: TGTGCCAGCAGCCTAGGACAGGGAATTCGGTCGTACTATAATTCACCCCTCCACTTT
cdr3_aa: CASSLGQGIRSYYNSPLHF